The 32 T cell receptor beta chains below all came from one sample that was sequenced in a study of T-cell memory formation after mild COVID-19. TCRdb recomputed calls from the 5' RACE reads with MiXCR, one row per CDR3 protein. The sample holds 300,000 to 350,000 distinct CDR3 sequences, over 10% seen once. Sample: PBMCs or a T cell subset sorted from them (not recorded which). These receptors all stem from a man aged 18 to 29 who had mild COVID-19 (a few samples of this study predate the infection). Cell type and time point are not known.

The chain recombines TRBV2 with TRBJ2-7; 8 bases are shared with TRBD1. The length of the CDR3 is 15 residues. Losses at the gene ends were 2 bases for V and 5 bases for J; bases not matched to a gene: 8. Germline V gene sequence: CDR1 SNHLY, CDR2 FYNNEI. The CDR3 DNA follows: TGTGCCAGCAGTGAAACCGGGACAGGCTTCAACGAGCAGTACGTC. Its translation: CASSETGTGFNEQYV.

This clonotype has a handful of counts. The chain joins TRBV7-2 to TRBJ1-4; no clear D. The germline V gene encodes CDR1 SGHTA and CDR2 FQGNSA. The germline V and J ends were trimmed by 4 bases and 7 bases, with 7 bases remaining between them. The CDR3 has 12 amino acids. CDR3 in amino acids: CASSSSAEKLFF. CDR3 nucleotide sequence: TGTGCCAGCAGCTCATCGGCTGAAAAACTGTTTTTT. Looking up the rest from reference TRBV7-2 and TRBJ1-4 gives the full variable domain: GAGVSQSPSNKVTEKGKDVELRCDPISGHTALYWYRQSLGQGLEFLIYFQGNSAPDKSGLPSDRFSAERTGGSVSTLTIQRTQQEDSAVYLCASSSSAEKLFFGSGTQLSVL.

This clonotype was recorded a few times. This chain joins TRBV20-1 and TRBJ2-1, with TRBD2 matching 8 bases. The J segment lost 7 bases and the V segment lost 6 bases, leaving 14 bases of the junction unmatched. CDR3 length equals 15 residues. From germline, CDR1 is DFQATT and CDR2 SNEGSKA (reference sequence). The CDR3, as DNA: TGCAGTGCGGAAGTCACGGGGGGGCTGAGAAATGAGCAGTTCTTC. The encoded protein is CSAEVTGGLRNEQFF.

This clonotype was detected a few times. The rearrangement uses TRBV10-3 and TRBJ1-2; D may be TRBD1 (5 bases). CDR1 is ENHRY, CDR2 SYGVKD, per germline. V was clipped by 6 bases and J by 1 base, with 15 bases between them. The CDR3 is made up of 15 amino acids. In nucleotides, the CDR3 is TGTGCCATCAGCCAGGGCCGTTCACTTAACTATGGCTACACCTTC. It is translated as CAISQGRSLNYGYTF.

This clonotype came up a few times. The rearrangement links TRBV25-1 to TRBJ2-2; D gene uncertain. V was cut by 5 bases and J by 0 bases, with 10 bases left in between. Per the germline V gene, CDR1 is MGHDK and CDR2 is SYGVNS. The CDR3 has 15 amino acids. For the CDR3, the DNA is TGTGCCAGCAGTACCAGTGTCCCGAACACCGGGGAGCTGTTTTTT. Residues: CASSTSVPNTGELFF. Looking up the rest from reference TRBV25-1 and TRBJ2-2 gives the full variable domain: EADIYQTPRYLVIGTGKKITLECSQTMGHDKMYWYQQDPGMELHLIHYSYGVNSTEKGDLSSESTVSRIRTEHFPLTLESARPSHTSQYLCASSTSVPNTGELFFGEGSRLTVL.

The sample holds many counts of this clonotype. Written as DNA, the CDR3 is TGTGCCAGCAGAACCGGGACAGGGGGAGCCTATGGCTACACCTTC. Translating it yields CASRTGTGGAYGYTF. The rearrangement links TRBV28 to TRBJ1-2; the match to TRBD1 covers 11 bases. This CDR3 contains 15 residues. With 6 bases clipped from V and 4 bases from J, the junction kept 7 bases outside the gene matches. CDR1 and CDR2 (germline): MDHEN, SYDVKM.

This chain connects TRBV11-2 to TRBJ2-1; the match to TRBD2 covers 9 bases. The CDR3 sequence is 15 residues long. Unmatched junction bases numbered 7, after V lost 1 base and J lost 9 bases. Germline CDR1 SGHAT, CDR2 FQNNGV. As DNA, the CDR3 is TGTGCCAGCAGCTTAGTGGCGGGGGGGCCCGGTGAGCAGTTCTTC. Translating gives CASSLVAGGPGEQFF.

This clonotype was seen more than once but under ten times. The chain has TRBV5-1 and TRBJ1-4; 9 bases are a match to TRBD1. CDR3 size: 16 residues. J was trimmed by 5 bases and V by 7 bases; bases with no gene match: 12. Germline V gene data show CDR1 as SGHRS and CDR2 as YFSETQ. CDR3 sequence: CASAPIQGAGNEKLFF. Written as DNA, the CDR3 is TGCGCCAGCGCTCCAATACAGGGGGCCGGCAATGAAAAACTGTTTTTT.

The chain has TRBV7-9 and TRBJ2-7; no clear D gene. Trimming left V 5 bases short and J 2 bases short, with 13 bases between. The CDR3 extends over 14 amino acids. Germline CDR1 is SEHNR and CDR2 is FQNEAQ (reference sequence). CDR3 DNA sequence: TGTGCCAGCAGCGGTGGCTCCGTCGCCTACGAGCAGTACTTC. It encodes CASSGGSVAYEQYF. The entire variable domain, with the rest obtained from reference TRBV7-9 and TRBJ2-7, is as follows: DTGVSQNPRHKITKRGQNVTFRCDPISEHNRLYWYRQTLGQGPEFLTYFQNEAQLEKSRLLSDRFSAERPKGSFSTLEIQRTEQGDSAMYLCASSGGSVAYEQYFGPGTRLTVT.

V and J are TRBV5-1 and TRBJ2-2; D remains ambiguous. V was trimmed by 1 base and J by 0 bases, leaving 16 bases between them. Germline assignment: CDR1 SGHRS and CDR2 YFSETQ. This CDR3 has 18 residues. The CDR3 spells CASSLRFVGPSNTGELFF. CDR3 bases: TGCGCCAGCAGCTTGCGCTTCGTCGGCCCCTCGAACACCGGGGAGCTGTTTTTT.

The J gene is TRBJ2-5, the V gene TRBV11-2, with 8 bases fitting TRBD2. Germline V lookup: CDR1 SGHAT, CDR2 FQNNGV. The CDR3 is made up of 19 amino acids. V trimming: 2 bases; J trimming: 2 bases; junction bases outside the gene matches: 16. The CDR3 is CASSLIGTPSGSWQETQYF. The CDR3 bases are TGTGCCAGCAGCTTAATCGGTACCCCGAGCGGGAGTTGGCAAGAGACCCAGTACTTC.

The chain recombines TRBV7-9 with TRBJ1-1, with D unclear. Trimming took off 5 bases at V and 1 base at J, with 11 bases between the two ends. The length of the CDR3 is 14 residues. In germline, CDR1 is SEHNR, CDR2 FQNEAQ (reference sequence). CDR3 amino acids: CASSLDKGNTEAFF. The CDR3 region has the DNA TGTGCCAGCAGCCTAGACAAAGGGAACACTGAAGCTTTCTTT. Based on the CDR3 plus reference TRBV7-9 and TRBJ1-1, the full variable domain is DTGVSQNPRHKITKRGQNVTFRCDPISEHNRLYWYRQTLGQGPEFLTYFQNEAQLEKSRLLSDRFSAERPKGSFSTLEIQRTEQGDSAMYLCASSLDKGNTEAFFGQGTRLTVV.

The sample holds many counts of this clonotype. The V gene is TRBV20-1, the J gene TRBJ2-3; 13 bases fit TRBD2. The V and J ends lost 5 bases and 1 base, in that order; junction bases with no gene match: 3. CDR3 length equals 15 residues. In germline, CDR1 is DFQATT, CDR2 SNEGSKA (reference sequence). The CDR3 DNA reads as TGCAGTGCTCCTACTAGCGGGGGGGGCACAGATACGCAGTATTTT. Its protein product is CSAPTSGGGTDTQYF.

This sequence joins TRBV11-1 and TRBJ2-7; D is ambiguous. The CDR3 runs 13 residues. Trimming removed 2 bases at V and 6 bases at J, with 11 bases between. Germline loops: CDR1 SGHAT, CDR2 FQDESV (reference sequence). CDR3 coding DNA: TGTGCCAGCAGCTTATTCGGTGGTCTCGAGCAGTACGTC. Translating it yields CASSLFGGLEQYV.

This sequence joins TRBV3-1 and TRBJ1-3; perhaps TRBD1 as D (5 bases). Germline assignment: CDR1 LGHDT and CDR2 YNNKEL (reference sequence). The CDR3 is 13 residues long. V was pared by 0 bases and J by 5 bases, with 5 bases between. The CDR3 bases are TGTGCCAGCAGCCAAGAGGACAGAAACACCATATATTTT. It codes for CASSQEDRNTIYF.

The chain joins TRBV7-9 to TRBJ1-2, with D perhaps matching TRBD1 (5 bases). The CDR3 is made up of 15 amino acids. Germline V CDR1 and CDR2: SEHNR, FQNEAQ (reference sequence). V lost 2 bases and J 4 bases, leaving 14 bases between the germline ends. The CDR3 is CASSLPGRGAYGYTF. The CDR3 DNA reads TGTGCCAGCAGCTTACCGGGACGAGGGGCCTATGGCTACACCTTC.

This clonotype was counted a few times. V is TRBV14 and J is TRBJ2-3; either TRBD1 or TRBD2 may fit D (6 bases each). The CDR3 loop spans 15 amino acids. V was trimmed by 4 bases and J by 4 bases, leaving 15 bases between them. Germline CDR1 and CDR2: SGHDN and FVKESK. The DNA for the CDR3 is TGTGCCAGCAGCCGCCGGGGGCAGACCCCAGATACGCAGTATTTT. This sequence encodes CASSRRGQTPDTQYF.

This sequence joins TRBV6-2 or TRBV6-3 and TRBJ1-1; a weak D match, TRBD1 (6 bases). Trimming removed 7 bases at V and 5 bases at J, with 14 bases between. The germline CDR1 and CDR2 sequences are MNHEY and SVGEGT. The CDR3 runs 13 residues. The CDR3 loop reads CASNSKGGTEAFF. The CDR3 coding sequence is TGTGCCAGCAACTCAAAAGGGGGGACTGAAGCTTTCTTT.

This clonotype was counted ten times or more. The J gene is TRBJ2-3, the V gene TRBV4-3; D is uncertain. CDR3 length: 15 amino acids. The germline V gene has CDR1 LGHNA and CDR2 YSLEER. Trimming removed 4 bases at V and 1 base at J, with 12 bases between. The CDR3 reads CASSRRAQGTDTQYF. The CDR3 DNA follows: TGCGCCAGCAGCCGAAGAGCGCAGGGCACAGATACGCAGTATTTT.

This clonotype showed up many times. The V call is TRBV29-1, the J call TRBJ2-1; 7 bases map to TRBD2. The CDR3 contains 12 residues. Germline V gene data show CDR1 as SQVTM and CDR2 as ANQGSEA. The V gene end was trimmed by 4 bases and the J gene end by 7 bases; junction bases not matched to a gene: 4. The CDR3 loop reads CSVVLAGNEQFF. CDR3 bases: TGCAGCGTTGTCTTAGCGGGTAATGAGCAGTTCTTC.

The rearrangement joins TRBV24-1 to TRBJ1-4; no clear D gene. The CDR3 length is 14 residues. V lost 4 bases and J lost 6, with 11 bases in between. CDR1 KGHDR and CDR2 SFDVKD come from the germline V gene. CDR3 region: CATSEPPTDEKLFF. The CDR3 DNA sequence: TGTGCCACCAGTGAACCACCCACTGATGAAAAACTGTTTTTT.

This clonotype was observed a handful of times. The junction shows a germline mismatch at one end, possibly a read error. This rearrangement joins TRBV6-2 or TRBV6-3 to TRBJ2-1, with D perhaps TRBD2 (6 bases). Germline loops: CDR1 MNHEY, CDR2 SVGEGT. CDR3 length equals 13 residues. The CDR3 loop reads CASGGISFNEQFF. CDR3 sequence (DNA): TGTGCCAGCGGAGGGATTTCCTTCAATGAGCAGTTCTTC.

This clonotype was seen ten or more times. The chain recombines TRBV27 with TRBJ2-2; 9 bases agree with TRBD1. The CDR3 covers 14 residues. Germline V gives CDR1 MNHEY, CDR2 SMNVEV (reference sequence). V gave up 6 bases and J gave up 5 bases; unmatched junction bases: 4. CDR3: CASRQGARTGELFF. The CDR3 coding sequence is TGTGCCAGCAGACAGGGGGCGAGAACCGGGGAGCTGTTTTTT.

This clonotype was detected ten times or more. The chain uses TRBV5-1 and TRBJ2-2; D remains ambiguous. Germline CDR1 reads SGHRS; CDR2 reads YFSETQ. The length of the CDR3 is 14 residues. Trimming left V 2 bases short and J 7 bases short, with 12 bases between. The CDR3 region has the DNA TGCGCCAGCAGCTTTTCACGGCAAGACGGGGAGCTGTTTTTT. Translation: CASSFSRQDGELFF.

The gene calls are TRBV29-1 and TRBJ2-7; the D gene is possibly TRBD1 (6 bases). Trimming removed 6 bases at V and 3 bases at J, with 18 bases between. CDR3 length: 14 residues. Germline V gene sequence: CDR1 SQVTM, CDR2 ANQGSEA. The chain's CDR3 is CSVSKQGVGYEQYF. The DNA for the CDR3 is TGCAGCGTGTCAAAACAGGGTGTGGGCTACGAGCAGTACTTC.

The chain is built from TRBV24-1 and TRBJ2-2, with a tentative D call TRBD2 (7 bases). Trimming shortened V by 7 bases and J by 7 bases, and 15 bases separated the two germline ends. Germline V lookup: CDR1 KGHDR, CDR2 SFDVKD. The CDR3 runs 14 residues. In nucleotides, the CDR3 is TGTGCCACCAGCCCCACAGGGAGGGACGGGGAGCTGTTTTTT. Its protein is CATSPTGRDGELFF.

The chain combines TRBV29-1 with TRBJ2-1, with 13 bases that match TRBD2. V shed 8 bases and J 7 bases; nucleotides not matched to a gene: 8. CDR1 is SQVTM and CDR2 is ANQGSEA in the germline V gene. The CDR3 has 14 residues. The CDR3 sequence: CSIRLAGGSNEQFF. The CDR3 nucleotides read TGCAGCATCCGACTAGCGGGGGGAAGTAATGAGCAGTTCTTC.

The CDR3 spells CASRIAGGWVTGELFF. The CDR3 nucleotides read TGTGCCAGCAGGATAGCAGGGGGCTGGGTCACCGGGGAGCTGTTTTTT. V is TRBV27 and J is TRBJ2-2; 8 bases fit TRBD1. The length of the CDR3 is 16 residues. The V segment lost 6 bases and the J segment 4 bases; nucleotides outside the gene matches: 10. CDR1 and CDR2 (germline): MNHEY, SMNVEV (reference sequence).

This clonotype was counted between two and nine times. The chain uses TRBV29-1 and TRBJ1-2; D is possibly TRBD1 (6 bases). The germline V gene encodes CDR1 SQVTM and CDR2 ANQGSEA. The CDR3 has 13 residues. Trimming left V 3 bases short and J 7 bases short, with 15 bases between. The CDR3 spells CSVDKAGEGGYTF. CDR3 bases: TGCAGCGTTGACAAGGCAGGGGAGGGTGGCTACACCTTC.

The J gene is TRBJ1-2, the V gene TRBV5-1; 8 positions agree with TRBD1. The V and J ends lost 2 bases and 3 bases, in that order; junction bases with no gene match: 9. CDR3 length: 16 amino acids. Germline CDR1 and CDR2: SGHRS and YFSETQ. CDR3 DNA sequence: TGCGCCAGCAGCTTTACCCCCGACAGGGGCGACTATGGCTACACCTTC. This codes for CASSFTPDRGDYGYTF.

V gene TRBV10-3 combines with J gene TRBJ1-2; 7 bases are a match to TRBD1. The V gene end was trimmed by 0 bases and the J gene end by 5 bases; junction bases not matched to a gene: 9. Germline assignment: CDR1 ENHRY and CDR2 SYGVKD. CDR3 length equals 16 residues. The CDR3 coding sequence is TGTGCCATCAGTGAGTCGCCGGCCGCGACAGGGTATGGCTACACCTTC. Translation: CAISESPAATGYGYTF.

This clonotype was seen more than once but under ten times. The genes are TRBV24-1 and TRBJ2-3; tentatively, D is TRBD2 (7 bases). Germline values: CDR1 KGHDR, CDR2 SFDVKD. The CDR3 covers 14 residues. The ends were cut back, 4 bases at V and 4 bases at J, with 11 bases in the middle. CDR3: CATSEGGRPDTQYF. DNA of the CDR3: TGTGCCACCAGTGAGGGGGGGCGCCCAGATACGCAGTATTTT.